This T cell receptor beta chain is from a study of T cells in women clearing cervical HPV infection. The assay was immunoSEQ multiplex PCR, and TCRdb's table has in-frame clones only and misses some. This table holds some 30,000 clones. Germline V gives CDR1 MNHEY, CDR2 SMNVEV (reference sequence). The CDR3 sequence is 16 residues long. V gave up 3 bases and J gave up 0 bases; unmatched junction bases: 5. Concerning this clone: Its antigen is unidentified. The DNA ends 3 residues before the CDR3 does, and the rest of the CDR3 is filled in from the germline J gene.

Study outcomes and limitations: CIN3+ cases had significantly higher TCR repertoire richness than controls, but evenness did not differ.

This chain uses TRBV27 with TRBJ2-7, with TRBD2 matching 10 bases. This TCR derives from a woman aged 18-70 years with a cervical HPV16 infection that either progressed to CIN3+ or cleared (not recorded which). Sequenced input: blood buffy coat. The CDR3 protein is CASSFISGGDSYEQYF. The CDR3 DNA, read in part, is TGTGCCAGCAGTTTTATAAGCGGGGGGGACTCCTACGAG.